This record concerns one T cell receptor beta chain sequence. The repertoire was sequenced with immunoSEQ multiplex PCR; TCRdb's copy has only in-frame clones and lacks some. The sample consists of 70,000 or so clones, 94% of them appearing once. This sample is drawn from a study of cytomegalovirus exposure and HLA in healthy donors. Trimming pared 5 bases from V and 2 bases from J, leaving 8 bases between. Germline V CDR1 and CDR2: SGHTA, FQGNSA. CDR3 size: 13 residues. The sequenced material came from PBMCs. The sequence derives from a woman under 30 in good health and CMV-seropositive. V is TRBV7-2 and J is TRBJ2-3; the D is unclear. The CDR3 sequence is CASSNQATDTQYF. The DNA of the CDR3 is TGTGCCAGCAGCAACCAGGCCACAGATACGCAGTATTTT.